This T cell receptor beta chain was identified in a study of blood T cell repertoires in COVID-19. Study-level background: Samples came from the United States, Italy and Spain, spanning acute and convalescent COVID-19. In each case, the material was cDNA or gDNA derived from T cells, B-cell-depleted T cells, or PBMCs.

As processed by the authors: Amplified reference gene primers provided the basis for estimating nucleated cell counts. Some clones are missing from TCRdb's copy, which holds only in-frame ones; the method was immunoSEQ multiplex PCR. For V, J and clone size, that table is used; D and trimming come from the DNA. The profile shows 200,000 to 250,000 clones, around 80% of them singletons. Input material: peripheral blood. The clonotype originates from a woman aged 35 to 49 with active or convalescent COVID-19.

CDR3 protein: CASSFQETQYF. DNA of the CDR3: TGTGCCAGCAGTTTCCAGGAGACCCAGTACTTC. This chain links TRBV12-3 or TRBV12-4 with TRBJ2-5; no firm D call. The CDR3 sequence is 11 residues long. Trimming removed 3 bases from V and 5 bases from J, with 4 bases in between.